These T cell receptor beta chains were read from a single sample in a study of T cell changes during pregnancy in multiple sclerosis. Here immunoSEQ multiplex PCR was the method, and the copy in TCRdb shows in-frame clones only, minus some. The sample lists 33,000 or so clones; 91% were seen once. The sample consisted of CD8+ T cells from peripheral blood mononuclear cells, taken in the second trimester of pregnancy. Receptors originate from a female donor in good health, enrolled as a control in a pregnancy study. The CDR3 runs from the conserved cysteine through the conserved F or W. The D gene is left open where the match is weak. A row's size may be missing; if present it is once, few, many or a size class.

TRBJ2-7 | . | TRBV2 | . | CASSDRGPYEQYF | TGTGCCAGCAGTGACAGGGGACCCTACGAGCAGTACTTC
TRBJ1-1 | . | TRBV30 | . | CAWGRGSEGSEAFF | TGTGCCTGGGGGCGTGGGAGTGAGGGCTCTGAAGCTTTCTTT
TRBJ1-2 | . | TRBV2 | TRBD1 | CASSLRGLSYGYTF | TGTGCCAGCAGCCTCAGGGGGCTTTCCTATGGCTACACCTTC
TRBJ1-2 | . | TRBV5-5 | TRBD1 | CASSRTTGANYGYTF | TGTGCCAGCAGCCGCACTACAGGGGCTAACTATGGCTACACCTTC
TRBJ1-3 | . | TRBV6-1 | . | CASSELEGQLSGNTIYF | TGTGCCAGCAGTGAGTTGGAGGGTCAACTTTCTGGAAACACCATATATTTT
TRBJ2-5 | . | TRBV27 | TRBD2 | CASSHPGGRETQYF | TGTGCCAGCAGTCACCCGGGAGGGCGGGAGACCCAGTACTTC
TRBJ1-3 | . | TRBV11-2 | . | CASSYDSPLGNTIYF | TGTGCCAGCAGCTACGACAGTCCGTTGGGAAACACCATATATTTT
TRBJ2-3 | . | TRBV6-1 | TRBD2 | CASSELDRLAGRRLGTDTQYF | TGTGCCAGCAGTGAACTCGATCGACTAGCGGGCCGCCGGTTGGGCACAGATACGCAGTATTTT
TRBJ2-7 | . | TRBV29-1 | . | CSVGSSASSYEQYF | TGCAGCGTTGGGTCCAGCGCTAGCTCCTACGAGCAGTACTTC
TRBJ2-1 | . | TRBV7-2 | . | CASSLTGNNEQFF | TGTGCCAGCAGCTTAACGGGAAACAATGAGCAGTTCTTC
TRBJ2-7 | few | TRBV4-1 | . | CASSQTSGYEQYF | TGCGCCAGCAGTCAGACTTCGGGATACGAGCAGTACTTC
TRBJ1-6 | . | TRBV10-3 | . | CAISEDFSYNSPLHF | TGTGCCATCAGTGAGGACTTTTCCTATAATTCACCCCTCCACTTT
TRBJ2-3 | . | TRBV5-1 | TRBD2 | CASSIASGGLPDTQYF | TGCGCCAGCAGCATAGCTAGCGGGGGGCTTCCAGATACGCAGTATTTT
TRBJ2-2 | . | TRBV7-9 | . | CASSFGGTGELFF | TGTGCCAGCAGCTTCGGGGGTACCGGGGAGCTGTTTTTT
TRBJ2-1 | . | TRBV5-4 | TRBD2 | CASSFPLGTSSYNEQFF | TGTGCCAGCAGCTTCCCTCTAGGGACTAGCTCCTACAATGAGCAGTTCTTC
TRBJ1-3 | . | TRBV9 | . | CASSLKQGLSGNTIYF | TGTGCCAGCAGCCTCAAACAGGGCCTCTCTGGAAACACCATATATTTT
TRBJ1-2 | . | TRBV6-5 | TRBD1 | CASSYSNTGGYGYTF | TGTGCCAGCAGTTACTCGAACACAGGGGGTTATGGCTACACCTTC
TRBJ2-3 | . | TRBV9 | TRBD2 | CASSVGLAGAAGFTDTQYF | TGTGCCAGCAGCGTAGGACTAGCGGGGGCGGCGGGGTTCACAGATACGCAGTATTTT
TRBJ2-1 | . | TRBV7-8 | TRBD2 | CASSLDASGENEQFF | TGTGCCAGCAGCTTAGATGCTAGCGGGGAGAATGAGCAGTTCTTC
TRBJ1-2 | once | TRBV19 | . | CASRGDLYGYTF | TGTGCCAGTAGGGGAGATCTTTATGGCTACACCTTC
TRBJ1-5 | . | TRBV4-2 | . | CASSHEYRDDQPQHF | TGTGCCAGCAGCCATGAATACAGGGACGATCAGCCCCAGCATTTT
TRBJ1-4 | . | TRBV7-8 | . | CASSSPQGQGNEKLFF | TGTGCCAGCAGCTCACCGCAGGGACAAGGGAATGAAAAACTGTTTTTT
TRBJ2-7 | . | TRBV7-6 | TRBD1 | CASSSGGQGYEQYF | TGTGCCAGCAGCTCGGGGGGACAGGGGTACGAGCAGTACTTC
TRBJ1-5 | . | TRBV27 | . | CASWELSNSNQPQHF | TGTGCCAGCTGGGAGTTATCTAATAGCAATCAGCCCCAGCATTTT
TRBJ2-2 | . | TRBV6-5 | . | CASSYWQANTGELFF | TGTGCCAGCAGTTACTGGCAGGCGAACACCGGGGAGCTGTTTTTT
TRBJ1-4 | . | TRBV29-1 | . | CSVERGQGGNEKLFF | TGCAGCGTTGAAAGGGGTCAGGGTGGTAATGAAAAACTGTTTTTT
TRBJ2-7 | . | TRBV20-1 | . | CSARQGYEQYF | TGCAGTGCTAGACAGGGCTACGAGCAGTACTTC
TRBJ1-2 | . | TRBV6-5 | TRBD1 | CASSASYDRAYGYTF | TGTGCCAGCAGCGCCTCTTACGACAGGGCCTATGGCTACACCTTC
TRBJ1-3 | . | TRBV21-1 | . | CASSKGSGCRKNDSGNTIYF | TGTGCCAGCAGCAAAGGAAGTGGGTGCAGGAAAAACGACTCTGGAAACACCATATATTTT
TRBJ1-2 | . | TRBV4-3 | TRBD1 | CASSQDWQTGSNYGYTF | TGCGCCAGCAGCCAAGACTGGCAGACAGGGAGTAACTATGGCTACACCTTC
TRBJ2-5 | . | TRBV7-2 | TRBD2 | CASSLELVAGGQETQYF | TGTGCCAGCAGCTTAGAGTTGGTAGCGGGGGGGCAAGAGACCCAGTACTTC
TRBJ2-1 | . | TRBV9 | . | CASSVGGGDRYNEQFF | TGTGCCAGCAGCGTAGGTGGCGGGGACCGCTACAATGAGCAGTTCTTC
TRBJ2-7 | . | TRBV21-1 | . | CASSKVTGGSYEQYF | TGTGCCAGCAGCAAAGTGACAGGGGGCTCCTACGAGCAGTACTTC
TRBJ2-7 | . | TRBV11-3 | . | CASSLDSATGTIYEQYF | TGTGCCAGCAGCTTAGATTCGGCAACAGGGACAATCTACGAGCAGTACTTC
TRBJ2-7 | once | TRBV5-6 | TRBD1 | CASSLGTGVNEQYF | TGTGCCAGCAGCTTGGGGACAGGGGTGAACGAGCAGTACTTC